Below, one T cell receptor (beta chain) is given with its context. Antigen specificity is unknown. These data come from a study of STAT5B mutations in CD4+ large granular lymphocyte leukemia. In the study overall: Healthy donors showed HLA-associated enrichment of the CDR3 'QG' motif.

The germline V gene has CDR1 SNHLY and CDR2 FYNNEI. This CDR3 is 14 amino acids long. After removal of 8 bases from V and 2 bases from J, the junction contained 6 bases not matched to a gene. This table comes from immunoSEQ multiplex PCR, and its TCRdb copy is limited to in-frame clones, with some not included. The sample lists about 46,000 clones, more than 65% occurring once. General study points: 8/27 top patient clones versus 2/35 control clones were TRBV06-family. Main leukemic clonotypes were patient-specific, but more than 20% appeared at low frequency elsewhere.

The sequencing input was CD4+ T cells from blood buffy coats. This chain links TRBV2 with TRBJ2-3; 8 bases agree with TRBD2. The source is a human donor in good health. The CDR3 DNA sequence: TGTGCCAGCGCGGTAGCGGGAAACACAGATACGCAGTATTTT. This gives the protein CASAVAGNTDTQYF.